The TCR beta chain described here comes from a study of T-cell memory formation after mild COVID-19. Across the whole study: TCR clustering was largely donor specific.

TCRdb re-called the 5' RACE reads through MiXCR, storing one row per CDR3 protein. The repertoire holds about 350,000 distinct CDR3 sequences, roughly an eighth seen once, with about 24% in the top ten. The study, taken as a whole, reports: Pre-infection memory held some responding clones, suggesting pre-existing cross-reactive T cells responded. Unconfirmed was the SARS-CoV-2 specificity of second-wave clones that peaked on day 37.

Per the germline V gene, CDR1 is LGHNA and CDR2 is YNFKEQ. This CDR3 is built from 17 residues. Trimming took 0 bases from V and 1 from J, leaving 14 bases between them. Only a few counts were recorded for this clonotype. Its antigen is not identified. This TCR came from a man aged 18 to 29 who had mild COVID-19 (a few samples of this study predate the infection). Cell type and time point are not known. Sequenced sample: PBMCs or a T cell subset sorted from them (not recorded which). The J gene is TRBJ2-3, the V gene TRBV4-2; no reliable D call. This CDR3 is CASSQEGMGFGTDTQYF. The CDR3, as DNA: TGTGCCAGCAGCCAAGAGGGAATGGGGTTTGGCACAGATACGCAGTATTTT.